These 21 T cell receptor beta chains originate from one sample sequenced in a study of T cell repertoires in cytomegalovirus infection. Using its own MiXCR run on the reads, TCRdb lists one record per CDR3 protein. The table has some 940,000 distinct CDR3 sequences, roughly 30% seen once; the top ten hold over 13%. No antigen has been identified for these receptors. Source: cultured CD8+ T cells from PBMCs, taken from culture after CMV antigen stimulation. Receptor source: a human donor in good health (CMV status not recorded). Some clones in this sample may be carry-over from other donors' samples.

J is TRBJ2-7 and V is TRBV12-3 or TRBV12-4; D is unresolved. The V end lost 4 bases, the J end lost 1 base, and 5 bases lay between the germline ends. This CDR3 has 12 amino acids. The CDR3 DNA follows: TGTGCCAGCAGTTACCGTTCCTACGAGCAGTACTTC. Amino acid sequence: CASSYRSYEQYF.

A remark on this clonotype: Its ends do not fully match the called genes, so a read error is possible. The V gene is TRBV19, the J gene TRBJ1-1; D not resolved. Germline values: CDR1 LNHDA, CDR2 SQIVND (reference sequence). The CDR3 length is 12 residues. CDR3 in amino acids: CVSRTRGTEAFF. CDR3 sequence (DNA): TGTGTCAGTAGGACTCGCGGCACTGAAGCTTTCTTT. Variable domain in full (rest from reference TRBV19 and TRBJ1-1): DGGITQSPKYLFRKEGQNVTLSCEQNLNHDAMYWYRQDPGQGLRLIYYSQIVNDFQKGDIAEGYSVSREKKESFPLTVTSAQKNPTAFYLCVSRTRGTEAFFGQGTRLTVV.

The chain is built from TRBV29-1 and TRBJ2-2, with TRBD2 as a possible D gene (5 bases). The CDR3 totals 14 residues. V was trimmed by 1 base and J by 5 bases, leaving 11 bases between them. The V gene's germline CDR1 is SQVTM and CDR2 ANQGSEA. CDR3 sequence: CSVEVGTGTGELFF. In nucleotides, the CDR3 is TGCAGCGTTGAAGTGGGCACGGGAACCGGGGAGCTGTTTTTT.

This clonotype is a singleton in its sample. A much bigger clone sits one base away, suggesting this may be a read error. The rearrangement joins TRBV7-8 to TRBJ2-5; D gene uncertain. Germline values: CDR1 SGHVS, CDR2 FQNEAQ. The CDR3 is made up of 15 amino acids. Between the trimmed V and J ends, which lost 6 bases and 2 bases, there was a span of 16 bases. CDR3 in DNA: TGTGCCAGCAGTCCCTACCTTACTCAGCAAGAGACCCAGTACTTC. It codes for CASSPYLTQQETQYF.

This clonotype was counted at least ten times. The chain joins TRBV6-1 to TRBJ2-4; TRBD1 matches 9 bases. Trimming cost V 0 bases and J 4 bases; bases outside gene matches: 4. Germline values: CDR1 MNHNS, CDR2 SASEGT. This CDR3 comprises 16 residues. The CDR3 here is CASSEAWTGEKNIQYF. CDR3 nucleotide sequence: TGTGCCAGCAGTGAAGCCTGGACAGGGGAGAAAAACATTCAGTACTTC.

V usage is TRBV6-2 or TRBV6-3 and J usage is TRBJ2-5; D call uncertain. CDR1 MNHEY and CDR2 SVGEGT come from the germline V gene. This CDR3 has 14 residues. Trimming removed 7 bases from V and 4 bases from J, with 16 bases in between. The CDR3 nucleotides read TGTGCCAGCAACCCCTCGTGGAATTTAGAGACCCAGTACTTC. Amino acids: CASNPSWNLETQYF.

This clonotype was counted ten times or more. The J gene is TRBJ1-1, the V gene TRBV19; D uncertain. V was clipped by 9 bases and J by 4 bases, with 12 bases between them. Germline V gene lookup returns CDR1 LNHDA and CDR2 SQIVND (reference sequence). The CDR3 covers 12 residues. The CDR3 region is CASYRVGTEAFF. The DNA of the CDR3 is TGTGCCAGCTACCGAGTAGGCACTGAAGCTTTCTTT. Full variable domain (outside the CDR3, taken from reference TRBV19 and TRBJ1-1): DGGITQSPKYLFRKEGQNVTLSCEQNLNHDAMYWYRQDPGQGLRLIYYSQIVNDFQKGDIAEGYSVSREKKESFPLTVTSAQKNPTAFYLCASYRVGTEAFFGQGTRLTVV.

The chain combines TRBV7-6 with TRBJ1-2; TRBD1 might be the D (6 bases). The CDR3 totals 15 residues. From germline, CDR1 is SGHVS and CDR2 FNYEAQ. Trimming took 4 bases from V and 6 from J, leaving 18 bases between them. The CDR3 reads CASSSTSDRPNGYTF. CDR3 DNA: TGTGCCAGCAGCTCCACCTCTGACAGGCCCAATGGCTACACCTTC.

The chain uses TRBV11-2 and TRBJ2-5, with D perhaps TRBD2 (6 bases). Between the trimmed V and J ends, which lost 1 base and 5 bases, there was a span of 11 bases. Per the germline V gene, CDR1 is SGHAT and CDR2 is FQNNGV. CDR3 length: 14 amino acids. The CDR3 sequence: CASSLGGGVETQYF. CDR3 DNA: TGTGCCAGCAGCTTAGGAGGCGGGGTGGAGACCCAGTACTTC.

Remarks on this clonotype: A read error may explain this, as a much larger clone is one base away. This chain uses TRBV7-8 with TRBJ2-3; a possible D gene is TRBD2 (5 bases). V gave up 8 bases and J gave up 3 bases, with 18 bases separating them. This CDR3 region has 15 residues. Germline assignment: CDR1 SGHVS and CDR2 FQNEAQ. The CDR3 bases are TGTGCCAGCTGCCCGCTTCCGGAGGAAACAGATACGCAGTATTTT. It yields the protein CASCPLPEETDTQYF.

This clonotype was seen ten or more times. The CDR3 region has the DNA TGTGCCAGCAGCTTAGGGCACGAAACCTACAATGAGCAGTTCTTC. As protein: CASSLGHETYNEQFF. The chain is built from TRBV7-6 and TRBJ2-1, with D unclear. The CDR3 consists of 15 residues. V was shortened by 1 base and J by 2 bases, with 9 bases between the two germline ends. Germline CDR1 reads SGHVS; CDR2 reads FNYEAQ. The entire variable domain, with the rest obtained from reference TRBV7-6 and TRBJ2-1, is as follows: GAGVSQSPRYKVTKRGQDVALRCDPISGHVSLYWYRQALGQGPEFLTYFNYEAQQDKSGLPNDRFSAERPEGSISTLTIQRTEQRDSAMYRCASSLGHETYNEQFFGPGTRLTVL.

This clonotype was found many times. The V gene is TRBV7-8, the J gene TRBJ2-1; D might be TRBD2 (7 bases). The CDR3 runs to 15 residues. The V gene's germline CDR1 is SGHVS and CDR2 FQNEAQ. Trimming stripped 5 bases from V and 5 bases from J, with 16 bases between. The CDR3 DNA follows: TGTGCCAGCAGCCCCTATGGGGGGGCAGACAATGAGCAGTTCTTC. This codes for CASSPYGGADNEQFF.

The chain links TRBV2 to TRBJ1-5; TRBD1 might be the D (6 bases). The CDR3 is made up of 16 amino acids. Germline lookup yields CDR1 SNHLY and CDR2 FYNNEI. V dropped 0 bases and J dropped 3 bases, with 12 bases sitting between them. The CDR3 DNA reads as TGTGCCAGCAGTGAAGCTCTCAGGGGTCCCAATCAGCCCCAGCATTTT. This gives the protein CASSEALRGPNQPQHF.

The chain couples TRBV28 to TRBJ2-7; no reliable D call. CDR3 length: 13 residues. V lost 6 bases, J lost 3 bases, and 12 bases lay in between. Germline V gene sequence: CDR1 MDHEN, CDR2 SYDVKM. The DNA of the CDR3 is TGTGCCAGCAGCCTGACGGGCCACTACGAGCAGTACGTC. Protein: CASSLTGHYEQYV.

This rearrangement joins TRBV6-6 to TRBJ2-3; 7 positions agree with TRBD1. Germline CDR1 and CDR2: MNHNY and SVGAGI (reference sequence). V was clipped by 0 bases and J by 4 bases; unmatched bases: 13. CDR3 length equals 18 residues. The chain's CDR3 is CASSYSTRQGIFPDTQYF. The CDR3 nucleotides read TGTGCCAGCAGTTACTCGACGCGACAGGGAATCTTTCCAGATACGCAGTATTTT.

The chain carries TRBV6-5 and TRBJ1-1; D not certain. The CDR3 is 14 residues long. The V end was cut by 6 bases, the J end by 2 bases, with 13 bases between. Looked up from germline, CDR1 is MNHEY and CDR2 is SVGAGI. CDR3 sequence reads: CASRVGGENTEAFF. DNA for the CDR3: TGTGCCAGCAGGGTCGGTGGGGAAAACACTGAAGCTTTCTTT.

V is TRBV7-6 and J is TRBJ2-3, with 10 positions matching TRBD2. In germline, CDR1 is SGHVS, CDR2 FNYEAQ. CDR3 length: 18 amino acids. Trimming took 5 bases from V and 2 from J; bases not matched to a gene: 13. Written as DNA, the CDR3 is TGTGCCAGCAGCCATGGGTACCCTAGCGGGGGTGACACAGATACGCAGTATTTT. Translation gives CASSHGYPSGGDTDTQYF.

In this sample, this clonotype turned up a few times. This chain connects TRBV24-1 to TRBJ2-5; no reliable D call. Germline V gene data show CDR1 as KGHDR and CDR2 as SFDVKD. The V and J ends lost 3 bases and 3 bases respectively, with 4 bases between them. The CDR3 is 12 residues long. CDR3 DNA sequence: TGTGCCACCAGTGATCTAGAAGAGACCCAGTACTTC. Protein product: CATSDLEETQYF.

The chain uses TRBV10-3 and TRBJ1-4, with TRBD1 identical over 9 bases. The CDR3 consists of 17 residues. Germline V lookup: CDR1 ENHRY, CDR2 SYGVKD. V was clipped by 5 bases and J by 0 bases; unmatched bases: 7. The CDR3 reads CAISNSGTGPTNEKLFF. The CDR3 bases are TGTGCCATCAGTAATTCCGGGACAGGGCCAACTAATGAAAAACTGTTTTTT.

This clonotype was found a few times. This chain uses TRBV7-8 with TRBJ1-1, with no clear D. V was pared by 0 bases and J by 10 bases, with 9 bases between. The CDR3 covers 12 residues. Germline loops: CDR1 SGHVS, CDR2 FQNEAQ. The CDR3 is CASSLAVDGAFF. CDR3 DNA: TGTGCCAGCAGCTTAGCGGTCGACGGAGCTTTCTTT.

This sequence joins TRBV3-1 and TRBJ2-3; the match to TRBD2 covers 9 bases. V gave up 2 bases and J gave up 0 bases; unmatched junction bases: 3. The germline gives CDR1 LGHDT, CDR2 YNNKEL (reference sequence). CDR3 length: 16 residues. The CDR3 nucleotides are TGTGCCAGCAGCCAAAGACTAGCGGTTAGCACAGATACGCAGTATTTT. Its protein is CASSQRLAVSTDTQYF.